The clone carrying this T cell receptor beta chain was found many times. Its antigen is not identified. CDR3 length equals 14 residues. Per the germline V gene, CDR1 is SNHLY and CDR2 is FYNNEI. V gave up 7 bases and J gave up 5 bases; unmatched junction bases: 7. Using immunoSEQ multiplex PCR, the repertoire was profiled, and TCRdb retains in-frame clones only, with some absent. Observed in the sample are 45,000 to 55,000 clones, none of them singletons. These data belong to a study of T cells after posttransplantation cyclophosphamide. Study findings and constraints: Later blood repertoires were often dominated by clones from the donor CD8+ memory compartment.

Sequencing was done on a sample of PBMCs. This chain uses TRBV2 with TRBJ1-4; 7 bases are a match to TRBD1. This clonotype originated in a man aged 35 to 55 in good health, CMV-negative, and a related stem cell transplant donor. The chain's CDR3 is CASNWATGNEKLFF. The CDR3 bases are TGTGCCAGCAACTGGGCGACAGGGAATGAAAAACTGTTTTTT.